This T cell receptor beta chain was obtained from a study of CD8 T cells in ankylosing spondylitis. Regarding the study as a whole: Apparently characteristic of ankylosing spondylitis blood was a TCR beta motif (fewer than ten highly homologous variants). Prior work had noted some motif variants in reactive arthritis blood and synovial fluid. Matched ankylosing spondylitis synovial fluid reportedly showed significant enrichment of disease-linked clones. Relatively rare in peripheral blood, disease-linked clones were also CD8+.

The V and J ends lost 4 bases and 0 bases respectively, with 9 bases between them. Germline CDR1 reads DFQATT; CDR2 reads SNEGSKA (reference sequence). CDR3 length equals 13 residues. In making TCR beta libraries, quantitative 5'-RACE with molecular barcodes was used. TCRdb processed the 5' RACE reads anew with MiXCR; each CDR3 protein has one entry. This table holds about 390,000 distinct CDR3 sequences, about a fifth found once. To note about this clonotype: No antigen is known for it.

V and J are TRBV20-1 and TRBJ1-1; the D is unclear. The source is a male donor with ankylosing spondylitis. Sequencing was carried out using blood, either unsorted or a sorted T cell fraction (not recorded which). CDR3 protein: CSAIRRMNTEAFF. The CDR3 DNA reads TGCAGTGCTATAAGACGGATGAACACTGAAGCTTTCTTT.